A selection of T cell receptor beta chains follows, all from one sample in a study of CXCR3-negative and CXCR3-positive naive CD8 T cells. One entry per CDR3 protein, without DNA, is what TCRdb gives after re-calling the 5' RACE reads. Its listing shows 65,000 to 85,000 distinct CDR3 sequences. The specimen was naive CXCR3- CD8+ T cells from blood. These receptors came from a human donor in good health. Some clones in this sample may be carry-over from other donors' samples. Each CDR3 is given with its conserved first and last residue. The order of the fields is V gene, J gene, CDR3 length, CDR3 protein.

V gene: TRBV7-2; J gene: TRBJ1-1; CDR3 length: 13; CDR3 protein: CASTETPGAEAFF
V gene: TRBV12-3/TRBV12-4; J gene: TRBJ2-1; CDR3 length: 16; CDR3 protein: CASSLETSVFYNEQFF
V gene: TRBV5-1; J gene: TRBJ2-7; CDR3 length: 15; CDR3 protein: CASSYRQSGLYEQYF
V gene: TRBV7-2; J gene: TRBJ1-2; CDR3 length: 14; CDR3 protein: CASSLDRDIDGYTF
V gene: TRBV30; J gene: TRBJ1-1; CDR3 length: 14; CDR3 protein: CAWSVAQGLSEAFF
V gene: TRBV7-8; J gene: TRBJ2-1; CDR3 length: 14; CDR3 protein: CASSLRDLNNEQFF
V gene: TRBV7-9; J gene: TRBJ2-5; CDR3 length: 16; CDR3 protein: CASSLKPDSDQETQYF
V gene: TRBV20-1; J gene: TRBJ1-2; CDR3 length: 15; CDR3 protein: CSALPERGQVDGYTF
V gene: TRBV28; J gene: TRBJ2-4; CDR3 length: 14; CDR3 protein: CASSKGVAKNIQYF
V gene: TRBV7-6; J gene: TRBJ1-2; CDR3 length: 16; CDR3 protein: CASSLGGSGGYYGYTF
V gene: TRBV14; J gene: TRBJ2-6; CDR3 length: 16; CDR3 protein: CASSQGWDRSEDVLTF
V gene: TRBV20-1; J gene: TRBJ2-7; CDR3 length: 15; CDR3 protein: CSARESTAPSYEQYF
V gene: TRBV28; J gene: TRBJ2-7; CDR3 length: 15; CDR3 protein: CASSLGLARNYEQYF
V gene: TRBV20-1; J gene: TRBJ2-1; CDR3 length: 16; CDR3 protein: CSARDYLAGGYNEQFF
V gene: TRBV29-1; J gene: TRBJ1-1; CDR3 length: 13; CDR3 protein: CSVEARGVHEAFF
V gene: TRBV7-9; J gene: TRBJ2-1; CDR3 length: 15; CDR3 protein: CASSWLWDREAEQFF
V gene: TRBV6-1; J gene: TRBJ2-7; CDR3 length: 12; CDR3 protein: CASSDPNHEQYF
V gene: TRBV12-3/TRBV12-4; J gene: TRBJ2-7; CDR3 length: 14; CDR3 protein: CASSFKGPNYEQYF
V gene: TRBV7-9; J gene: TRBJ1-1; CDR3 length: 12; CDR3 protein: CASEGADTEAFF
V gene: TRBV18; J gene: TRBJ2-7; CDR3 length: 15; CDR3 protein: CASSPPGRGSYEQYF
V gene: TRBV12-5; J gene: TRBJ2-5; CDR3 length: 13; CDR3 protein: CASGREDQETQYF
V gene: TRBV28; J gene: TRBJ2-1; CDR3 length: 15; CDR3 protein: CASSLAGGRYNEQFF
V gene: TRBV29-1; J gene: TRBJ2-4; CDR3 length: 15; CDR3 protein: CSVWVESGAKNIQYF
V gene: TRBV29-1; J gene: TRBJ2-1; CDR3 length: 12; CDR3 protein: CSVGSRGGEQFF
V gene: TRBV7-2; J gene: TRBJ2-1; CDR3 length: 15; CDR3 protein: CASSFWTGPHNEQFF
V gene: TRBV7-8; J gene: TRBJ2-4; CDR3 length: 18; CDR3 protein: CASSTPAGEGLAKNIQYF
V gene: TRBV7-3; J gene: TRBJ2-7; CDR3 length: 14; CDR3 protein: CASSLGGTGYEQYF
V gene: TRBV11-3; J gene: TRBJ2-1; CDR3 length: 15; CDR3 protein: CASSLGLAGGNEQFF
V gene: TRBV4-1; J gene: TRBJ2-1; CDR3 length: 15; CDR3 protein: CASSQDLSVQGWEFF
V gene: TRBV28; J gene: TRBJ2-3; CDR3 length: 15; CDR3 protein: CASSSVAGSTDTQYF
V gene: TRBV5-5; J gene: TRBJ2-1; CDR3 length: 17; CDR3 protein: CASTKELSGGAYNEQFF
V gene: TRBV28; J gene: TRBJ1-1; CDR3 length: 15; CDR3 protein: CASSFLETENTEAFF
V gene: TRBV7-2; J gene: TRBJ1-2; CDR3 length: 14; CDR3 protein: CASSLEAESYGYTF
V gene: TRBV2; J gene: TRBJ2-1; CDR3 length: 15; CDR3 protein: CASLGHPVTYNEQFF
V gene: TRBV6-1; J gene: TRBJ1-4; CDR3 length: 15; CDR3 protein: CASNQFWGTNEKLFF
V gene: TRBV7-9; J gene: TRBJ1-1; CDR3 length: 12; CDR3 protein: CASSRDTSEAFF
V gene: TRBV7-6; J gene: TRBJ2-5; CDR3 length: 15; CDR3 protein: CASSLARAGQETQYF
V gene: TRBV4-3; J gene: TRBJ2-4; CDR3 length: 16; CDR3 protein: CASSLGTIAAKNIQYF
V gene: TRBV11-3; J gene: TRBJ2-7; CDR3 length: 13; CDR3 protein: CASSQDRVHEQYF
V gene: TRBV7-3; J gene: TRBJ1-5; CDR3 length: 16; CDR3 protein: CASSSRGSVSNQPQHF
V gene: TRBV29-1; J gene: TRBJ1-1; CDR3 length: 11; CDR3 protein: CSVVSNTEAFF